This T cell receptor (beta chain) was obtained from a study of T cells after posttransplantation cyclophosphamide. Study results and caveats: Later post-transplant blood repertoires were often dominated by donor CD8+ memory clones. Recipient CMV seropositivity and CMV reactivation strongly tracked TRB clonality. Skin or GI-infiltrating T cells shared few TRB sequences with blood.

This clone has a single count. No antigen is known for it. Assay: immunoSEQ multiplex PCR; the TCRdb copy retains only in-frame clones and omits some. The sample includes 15,000 to 20,000 clones, about four fifths seen only once; the top ten take 2.5% to 3%. The J segment lost 8 bases and the V segment lost 5 bases, leaving 8 bases of the junction unmatched. This CDR3 comprises 13 residues. Germline CDR1 SEHNR, CDR2 FQNEAQ (reference sequence). Sampled 1 year posttransplant, controls received myeloablative marrow transplants, methotrexate and a calcineurin inhibitor. Material: PBMCs, obtained 440 to 450 days after allogeneic stem cell transplant with calcineurin inhibitor and methotrexate. The gene calls are TRBV7-9 and TRBJ1-1; 7 nucleotides agree with TRBD1. The TCR sequence derives from a male patient between 25 and 39 years old who received an allogeneic stem cell transplant from an unrelated donor, was CMV-positive, and had acute and chronic GVHD. Some T cells could come from the graft donor. CDR3 coding DNA: TGTGCCAGCAGCCCGGGACAGAACCAAGAAGCTTTCTTT. Its protein is CASSPGQNQEAFF. Full variable domain (rest looked up from reference TRBV7-9 and TRBJ1-1): DTGVSQNPRHKITKRGQNVTFRCDPISEHNRLYWYRQTLGQGPEFLTYFQNEAQLEKSRLLSDRFSAERPKGSFSTLEIQRTEQGDSAMYLCASSPGQNQEAFFGQGTRLTVV.